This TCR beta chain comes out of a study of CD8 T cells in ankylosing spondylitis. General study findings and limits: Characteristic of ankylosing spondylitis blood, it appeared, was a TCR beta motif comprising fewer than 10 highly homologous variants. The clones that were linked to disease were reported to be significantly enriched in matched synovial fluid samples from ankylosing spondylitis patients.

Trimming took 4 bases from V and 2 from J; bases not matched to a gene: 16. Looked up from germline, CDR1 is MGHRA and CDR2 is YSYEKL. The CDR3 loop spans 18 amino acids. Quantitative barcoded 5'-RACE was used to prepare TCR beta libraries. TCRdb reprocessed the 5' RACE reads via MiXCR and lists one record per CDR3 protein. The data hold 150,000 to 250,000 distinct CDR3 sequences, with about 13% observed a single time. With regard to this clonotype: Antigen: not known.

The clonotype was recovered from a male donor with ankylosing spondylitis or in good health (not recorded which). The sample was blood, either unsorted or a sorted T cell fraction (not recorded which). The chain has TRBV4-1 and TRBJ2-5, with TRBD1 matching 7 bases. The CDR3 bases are TGCGCCAGCAGCCTAAAAGCAGACAGAGGGACAGCACAAGAGACCCAGTACTTC. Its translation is CASSLKADRGTAQETQYF.